This T cell receptor (beta chain) was sequenced during a study of T cell clonality in common variable immunodeficiency. The CDR3 runs to 15 residues. V gave up 4 bases and J gave up 0 bases, with 11 bases separating them. In germline, CDR1 is SGHRS, CDR2 YFSETQ. This clone was found many times. As yet, its antigen is unknown. The CDR3 goes on 3 residues after the read ends, and that part is filled in from the germline J gene. Study-level findings and limits: TCRbeta clonality was increased in CVID versus healthy controls.

Data came from immunoSEQ multiplex PCR; TCRdb stores just in-frame clones and leaves some out. In total the sample includes approximately 46,000 clones, none of them seen once. The specimen was peripheral blood mononuclear cells. V and J are TRBV5-1 and TRBJ2-1; perhaps TRBD2 as D (6 bases). The TCR comes from a person aged 18 to 70 in good health. The CDR3 sequence: CASSVSSGSYNEQFF. CDR3 DNA, as far as it was read: TGCGCCAGCAGCGTCAGTAGCGGCTCCTACAATGAG. Full variable domain (remainder filled in from reference TRBV5-1 and TRBJ2-1): KAGVTQTPRYLIKTRGQQVTLSCSPISGHRSVSWYQQTPGQGLQFLFEYFSETQRNKGNFPGRFSGRQFSNSRSEMNVSTLELGDSALYLCASSVSSGSYNEQFFGPGTRLTVL.